Below, 4 T cell receptor beta chains from the same sample are listed, as sequenced in a study of blood T cell repertoires in COVID-19. Profiled with immunoSEQ multiplex PCR; TCRdb holds only in-frame clones, not every one. The table has 65,000 to 90,000 clones, 70% to 85% seen once. The material sequenced was peripheral blood. These receptor sequences come from an older woman with acute or convalescent COVID-19.

J is TRBJ1-5 and V is TRBV2; 7 positions match TRBD1. The CDR3 covers 15 residues. V trimming: 5 bases; J trimming: 5 bases; junction bases outside the gene matches: 9. Germline V lookup: CDR1 SNHLY, CDR2 FYNNEI. The CDR3: CASSRTGGDDQPQHF. The CDR3 DNA reads as TGTGCCAGCAGTAGGACAGGAGGAGACGATCAGCCCCAGCATTTT. Complete variable domain (other parts from reference TRBV2 and TRBJ1-5): EPEVTQTPSHQVTQMGQEVILRCVPISNHLYFYWYRQILGQKVEFLVSFYNNEISEKSEIFDDQFSVERPDGSNFTLKIRSTKLEDSAMYFCASSRTGGDDQPQHFGDGTRLSIL.

This clone was observed a handful of times. V is TRBV10-3 and J is TRBJ1-2; D is perhaps TRBD1 (5 bases). Germline V gene lookup returns CDR1 ENHRY and CDR2 SYGVKD. The V and J ends lost 4 bases and 2 bases respectively, with 14 bases between them. The CDR3 runs 15 residues. CDR3 protein: CAISARGGENYGYTF. The CDR3 DNA reads as TGTGCCATCAGTGCCCGGGGCGGGGAGAACTATGGCTACACCTTC.

The chain uses TRBV6-5 and TRBJ2-4; TRBD2 might be the D (6 bases). Germline V gene lookup returns CDR1 MNHEY and CDR2 SVGAGI. The CDR3 runs 12 residues. Between the trimmed V and J ends, which lost 6 bases and 11 bases, there was a span of 14 bases. CDR3 region: CASRGTSLVQYF. The CDR3 DNA reads TGTGCCAGCAGGGGAACTAGCTTGGTTCAGTACTTC.

In DNA, the CDR3 is TGTGCCAGTAGTACCTCGGGGGGGCTTGAGCAGTACTTC. This gives the protein CASSTSGGLEQYF. This chain connects TRBV19 to TRBJ2-7; the match to TRBD2 covers 8 bases. This CDR3 spans 13 amino acids. Looked up from germline, CDR1 is LNHDA and CDR2 is SQIVND (reference sequence). V lost 4 bases, J lost 7 bases, and 6 bases stayed unmatched. The full variable domain, with the rest looked up from reference TRBV19 and TRBJ2-7, is DGGITQSPKYLFRKEGQNVTLSCEQNLNHDAMYWYRQDPGQGLRLIYYSQIVNDFQKGDIAEGYSVSREKKESFPLTVTSAQKNPTAFYLCASSTSGGLEQYFGPGTRLTVT.